This T cell receptor (beta chain) was captured in a study of cytomegalovirus exposure and HLA in healthy donors. The protocol was immunoSEQ multiplex PCR, while the TCRdb copy is restricted to in-frame clones and leaves out a portion. In the table there are some 170,000 clones, about 87% of which are singletons. The CDR3 contains 16 residues. Germline lookup yields CDR1 SGHVS and CDR2 FQNEAQ. After removal of 9 bases from V and 7 bases from J, the junction contained 12 bases not matched to a gene. This TCR came from a woman in her 30s in good health and CMV-seronegative. The rearrangement uses TRBV7-8 and TRBJ2-1, with 13 bases fitting TRBD2. Sequencing was carried out using PBMCs. The CDR3 is CASRLAGGKVGNEQFF. The CDR3 coding sequence is TGTGCCAGTAGACTAGCGGGGGGCAAAGTAGGAAATGAGCAGTTCTTC.